This T cell receptor (beta chain) was sequenced in a study of response to subunit inactivated influenza vaccine. This CDR3 comprises 13 residues. Looked up from germline, CDR1 is SQVTM and CDR2 is ANQGSEA. Deletions cut 4 bases from V and 2 bases from J, with 12 bases between. This clonotype was seen repeatedly, ten times or more. Its target is unknown. TCRdb reanalysed the RT-PCR reads using MiXCR and keeps one entry per CDR3 protein. The profile shows around 170,000 distinct CDR3 sequences, approximately 12% of them singletons. Study findings and constraints: Authors suggested each seasonal influenza vaccination recruits few new T cells.

The chain employs TRBV29-1 and TRBJ2-7, with D perhaps matching TRBD1 (5 bases). The sequence was collected from a man in his fifties or sixties who received an inactivated influenza vaccine. The material sequenced was CD8+ T cells sorted from PBMCs, taken about 23 months after vaccination. For the CDR3, the DNA is TGCAGCGTTGGAGTCAGGGCCACCTACGAGCAGTACTTC. It codes for CSVGVRATYEQYF.